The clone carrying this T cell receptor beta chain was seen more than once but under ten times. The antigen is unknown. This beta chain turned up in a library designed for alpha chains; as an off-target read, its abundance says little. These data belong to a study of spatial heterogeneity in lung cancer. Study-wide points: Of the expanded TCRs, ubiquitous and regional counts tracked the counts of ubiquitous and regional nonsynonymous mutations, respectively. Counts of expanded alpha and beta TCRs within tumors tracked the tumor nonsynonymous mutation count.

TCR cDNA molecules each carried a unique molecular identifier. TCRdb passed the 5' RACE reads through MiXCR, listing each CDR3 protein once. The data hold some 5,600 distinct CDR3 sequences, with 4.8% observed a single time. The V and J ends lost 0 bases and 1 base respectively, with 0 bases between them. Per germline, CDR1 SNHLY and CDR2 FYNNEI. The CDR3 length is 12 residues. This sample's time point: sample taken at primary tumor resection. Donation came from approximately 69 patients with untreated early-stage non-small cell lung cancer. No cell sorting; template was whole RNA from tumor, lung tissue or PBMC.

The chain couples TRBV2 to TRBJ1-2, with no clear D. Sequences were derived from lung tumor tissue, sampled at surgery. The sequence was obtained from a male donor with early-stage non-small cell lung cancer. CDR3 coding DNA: TGTGCCAGCAGTGAAGCTAACTATGGCTACACCTTC. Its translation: CASSEANYGYTF.